Below, 16 T cell receptor beta chains from the same sample are listed, as sequenced in a study of shared clonotypes between healthy human individuals. Positively selected for CCR7, the CD45RO-negative cells used as naive CD8 cells excluded terminally differentiated effector memory CD45RA+ cells. Clones were read by immunoSEQ multiplex PCR, and TCRdb kept only the in-frame ones, dropping some. The sample holds about 2.1 million clones, more than 85% seen once. Sample: naive CD8+ T cells from PBMCs. These receptors all come from a man between 18 and 35 years old in good health. Some clones in this sample may be carry-over from other donors' samples.

This clone has a single count. The chain uses TRBV9 and TRBJ2-7; TRBD2 matches 8 bases. The CDR3 extends over 15 amino acids. The J segment lost 0 bases and the V segment lost 0 bases, leaving 2 bases of the junction unmatched. Per the germline V gene, CDR1 is SGDLS and CDR2 is YYNGEE. The CDR3: CASSVVGTSSYEQYF. The CDR3 bases are TGTGCCAGCAGCGTAGTTGGGACTAGCTCCTACGAGCAGTACTTC.

This sequence joins TRBV7-2 and TRBJ2-7; maybe TRBD2 (5 bases). The CDR3 covers 17 residues. Trimming took off 1 base at V and 2 bases at J, with 18 bases between the two ends. Germline lookup yields CDR1 SGHTA and CDR2 FQGNSA. This CDR3 is CASSLDFIAYRTYEQYF. The CDR3 coding sequence is TGTGCCAGCAGCTTAGATTTTATAGCGTATCGAACCTACGAGCAGTACTTC.

This clone was seen just once. The DNA of the CDR3 is TGTGCCAGCAGTCCTGGACTAGCGCTTAACAATGAGCAGTTCTTC. Its protein product is CASSPGLALNNEQFF. The chain employs TRBV6-5 and TRBJ2-1; TRBD2 matches 9 bases. V shed 5 bases and J 5 bases; nucleotides not matched to a gene: 7. Germline loops: CDR1 MNHEY, CDR2 SVGAGI. CDR3 length equals 15 residues.

The chain uses TRBV2 and TRBJ1-1, with D possibly matching TRBD1 (5 bases). The length of the CDR3 is 14 residues. Trimming removed 10 bases from V and 1 base from J, with 16 bases in between. CDR1 and CDR2 (germline): SNHLY, FYNNEI. The CDR3: CATIPGGRNTEAFF. The CDR3 nucleotides read TGTGCCACTATTCCTGGGGGGAGGAACACTGAAGCTTTCTTT.

This chain links TRBV9 with TRBJ1-2; weak D call: TRBD1 (6 bases). Trimming pared 2 bases from V and 2 bases from J, leaving 19 bases between. This CDR3 contains 17 residues. CDR1 and CDR2 (germline): SGDLS, YYNGEE. The DNA of the CDR3 is TGTGCCAGCAGCGTTGATAAGGCAGGGGTGGGGAACTATGGCTACACCTTC. Encoded protein: CASSVDKAGVGNYGYTF.

Worth noting for this clone: Compared with germline, one end of the junction differs, possibly owing to a read error. The chain recombines TRBV4-1 with TRBJ1-4; 8 bases are a match to TRBD1. Germline-derived CDR1 and CDR2 are MGHRA and YSYEKL. This CDR3 region has 12 residues. The CDR3, as DNA: TGCGCCAGCAGCCAAGATCCGGGACAGGTGCTATTT. Translation gives CASSQDPGQVLF.

The chain has TRBV18 and TRBJ1-1; perhaps TRBD1 as D (5 bases). There are 15 residues in the CDR3. The germline V gene has CDR1 KGHSH and CDR2 LQKENI. Deletions cut 3 bases from V and 10 bases from J, with 21 bases between. The CDR3 DNA follows: TGTGCCAGCTCACCGGGATTCAGGGAGGACCCCTTAGCTTTCTTT. It specifies CASSPGFREDPLAFF.

The rearrangement joins TRBV5-8 to TRBJ2-7; 10 bases match TRBD1. There are 15 residues in the CDR3. With 7 bases clipped from V and 5 bases from J, the junction kept 12 bases outside the gene matches. Germline V gene sequence: CDR1 SGHTS, CDR2 YDEGEE. DNA of the CDR3: TGTGCCAGCTCCCTAGTGGGGACAGGGGTCGACGAGCAGTACTTC. Its translation is CASSLVGTGVDEQYF.

The chain carries TRBV6-1 and TRBJ2-1; no clear D. The length of the CDR3 is 14 residues. V was pared by 5 bases and J by 5 bases, with 13 bases between. The germline gives CDR1 MNHNS, CDR2 SASEGT. This CDR3 reads CASSRSRRDNEQFF. CDR3 nucleotide sequence: TGTGCCAGCAGTCGATCCCGTCGGGACAATGAGCAGTTCTTC.

The chain joins TRBV5-4 to TRBJ1-4; 7 bases line up with TRBD1. The CDR3 length is 15 residues. With 3 bases clipped from V and 7 bases from J, the junction kept 9 bases outside the gene matches. CDR1 is SGHNT, CDR2 YYREEE, per germline (reference sequence). In DNA, the CDR3 is TGTGCCAGCAGCTCCGGCGCAGGGGGGGCTGAAAAACTGTTTTTT. It encodes CASSSGAGGAEKLFF. The variable domain in full, with the rest retrieved from reference TRBV5-4 and TRBJ1-4, is ETGVTQSPTHLIKTRGQQVTLRCSSQSGHNTVSWYQQALGQGPQFIFQYYREEENGRGNFPPRFSGLQFPNYSSELNVNALELDDSALYLCASSSGAGGAEKLFFGSGTQLSVL.

This clone has just a few counts. The rearrangement uses TRBV19 and TRBJ2-2; 7 bases align to TRBD1. The CDR3 is made up of 14 amino acids. Germline-derived CDR1 and CDR2 are LNHDA and SQIVND (reference sequence). The J segment lost 5 bases and the V segment lost 5 bases, leaving 5 bases of the junction unmatched. The DNA of the CDR3 is TGTGCCAGTAGTCCTACAGGGGTAACCGGGGAGCTGTTTTTT. Protein: CASSPTGVTGELFF.

The chain has TRBV29-1 and TRBJ2-7; TRBD1 agrees at 10 bases. Germline V gene data show CDR1 as SQVTM and CDR2 as ANQGSEA. V shed 5 bases, J shed 5 bases, and the junction held 9 bases outside the gene matches. The CDR3 spans 14 residues. The CDR3 nucleotides are TGCAGCGTTATGGACAGGGGGGTCGTCCACGAGCAGTACTTC. Encoded protein: CSVMDRGVVHEQYF.

V is TRBV9 and J is TRBJ2-1, with a possible D match to TRBD2 (6 bases). The CDR3 totals 13 residues. The ends were cut back, 0 bases at V and 9 bases at J, with 10 bases in the middle. In germline, CDR1 is SGDLS, CDR2 YYNGEE. Here the CDR3 DNA reads TGTGCCAGCAGCGTAGGGTGGAGGGCTGAGCAGTTCTTC. Translated, it gives CASSVGWRAEQFF.

This sequence joins TRBV19 and TRBJ2-7; 16 nucleotides match TRBD2. This CDR3 comprises 15 residues. Germline trimming cut 5 bases from V and 4 bases from J; bases unmatched to any gene: 2. The germline CDR1 and CDR2 sequences are LNHDA and SQIVND (reference sequence). The CDR3 bases are TGTGCCAGTAGTCCGGGACTAGCGGGAGGGTACGAGCAGTACTTC. Its protein product is CASSPGLAGGYEQYF. The whole variable domain, filled in from reference TRBV19 and TRBJ2-7, reads DGGITQSPKYLFRKEGQNVTLSCEQNLNHDAMYWYRQDPGQGLRLIYYSQIVNDFQKGDIAEGYSVSREKKESFPLTVTSAQKNPTAFYLCASSPGLAGGYEQYFGPGTRLTVT.

This chain connects TRBV23-1 to TRBJ1-3; 8 nucleotides match TRBD1. TRBV23-1 is identified as an open reading frame with a role that is uncertain. J was trimmed by 0 bases and V by 5 bases; bases with no gene match: 9. This CDR3 region has 17 residues. CDR3 amino acids: CASSSPGQANSGNTIYF. As DNA, the CDR3 is TGCGCCAGCAGTTCTCCGGGACAGGCTAACTCTGGAAACACCATATATTTT.

This clone was picked up a small number of times. The J gene is TRBJ1-1, the V gene TRBV30; no clear D. The CDR3 covers 14 residues. Germline V gene sequence: CDR1 GTSNPN, CDR2 SVGIG (reference sequence). V lost 1 base and J lost 0, with 9 bases in between. As DNA, the CDR3 is TGTGCCTGGAGTGCGAACAGTATGAACACTGAAGCTTTCTTT. Protein product: CAWSANSMNTEAFF.